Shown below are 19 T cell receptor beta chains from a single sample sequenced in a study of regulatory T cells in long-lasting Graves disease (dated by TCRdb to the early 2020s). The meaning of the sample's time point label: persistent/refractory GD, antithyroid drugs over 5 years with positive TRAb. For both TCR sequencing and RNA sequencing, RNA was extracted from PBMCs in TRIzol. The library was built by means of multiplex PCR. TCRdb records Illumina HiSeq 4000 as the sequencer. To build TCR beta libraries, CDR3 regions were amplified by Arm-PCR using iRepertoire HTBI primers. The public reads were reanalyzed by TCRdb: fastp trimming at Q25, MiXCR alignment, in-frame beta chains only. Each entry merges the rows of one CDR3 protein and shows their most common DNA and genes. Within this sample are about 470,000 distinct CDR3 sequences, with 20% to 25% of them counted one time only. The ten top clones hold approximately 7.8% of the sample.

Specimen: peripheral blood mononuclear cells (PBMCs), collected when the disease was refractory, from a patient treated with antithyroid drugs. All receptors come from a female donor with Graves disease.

The CDR3 coding sequence is TGTGCCAGTAGTATCGAACACACCTACGAGCAGTACTTC. Residues: CASSIEHTYEQYF. V and J are TRBV19 and TRBJ2-7, with D hard to call. Germline CDR1 LNHDA, CDR2 SQIVND (reference sequence). Trimming took 3 bases from V and 2 from J, leaving 8 bases between them. This CDR3 contains 13 residues. The whole variable domain, filled in from reference TRBV19 and TRBJ2-7, reads DGGITQSPKYLFRKEGQNVTLSCEQNLNHDAMYWYRQDPGQGLRLIYYSQIVNDFQKGDIAEGYSVSREKKESFPLTVTSAQKNPTAFYLCASSIEHTYEQYFGPGTRLTVT.

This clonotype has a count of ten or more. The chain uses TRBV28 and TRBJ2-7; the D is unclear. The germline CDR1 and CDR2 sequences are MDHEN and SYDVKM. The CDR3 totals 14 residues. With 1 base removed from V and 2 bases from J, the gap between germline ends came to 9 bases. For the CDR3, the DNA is TGTGCCAGCAGTTTATCAGGTAACCCCTACGAGCAGTACTTC. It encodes CASSLSGNPYEQYF.

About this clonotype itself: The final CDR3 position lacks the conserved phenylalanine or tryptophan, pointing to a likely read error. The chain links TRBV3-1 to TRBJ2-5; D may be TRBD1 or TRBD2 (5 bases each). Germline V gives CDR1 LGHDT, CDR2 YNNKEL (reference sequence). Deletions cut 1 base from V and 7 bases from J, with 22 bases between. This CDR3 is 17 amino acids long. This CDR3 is CASSQGRVRELGVTQYL. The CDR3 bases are TGTGCCAGCAGCCAAGGGCGCGTAAGAGAGTTGGGGGTGACCCAGTACCTC.

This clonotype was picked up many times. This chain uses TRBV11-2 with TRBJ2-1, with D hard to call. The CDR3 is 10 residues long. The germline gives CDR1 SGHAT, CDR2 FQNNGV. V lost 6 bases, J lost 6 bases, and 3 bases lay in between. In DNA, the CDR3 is TGTGCCAGCAGTAGCAATGAGCAGTTCTTC. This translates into CASSSNEQFF.

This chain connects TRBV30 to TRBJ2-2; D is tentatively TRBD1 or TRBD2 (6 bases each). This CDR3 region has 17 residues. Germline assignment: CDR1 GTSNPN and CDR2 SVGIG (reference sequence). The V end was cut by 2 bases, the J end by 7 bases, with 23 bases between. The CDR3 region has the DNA TGTGCCTGGAGTCCTTGGGGAGGTGGGGGCAAGGGCGGGGAGCTGTTTTTT. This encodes CAWSPWGGGGKGGELFF.

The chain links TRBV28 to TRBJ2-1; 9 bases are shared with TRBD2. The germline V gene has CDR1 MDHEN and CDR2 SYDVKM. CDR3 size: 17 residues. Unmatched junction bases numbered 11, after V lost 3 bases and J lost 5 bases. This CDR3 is CASSFPLSGSGDNEQFF. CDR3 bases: TGTGCCAGCAGTTTTCCGCTTAGCGGGAGTGGTGACAATGAGCAGTTCTTC.

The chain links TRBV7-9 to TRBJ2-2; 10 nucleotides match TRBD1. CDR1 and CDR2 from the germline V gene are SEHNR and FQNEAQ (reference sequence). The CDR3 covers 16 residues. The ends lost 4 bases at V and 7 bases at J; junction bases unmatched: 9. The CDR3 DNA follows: TGTGCCAGCAGCTCGACAGGGGGCAGAGTCGGCGGGGAGCTGTTTTTT. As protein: CASSSTGGRVGGELFF.

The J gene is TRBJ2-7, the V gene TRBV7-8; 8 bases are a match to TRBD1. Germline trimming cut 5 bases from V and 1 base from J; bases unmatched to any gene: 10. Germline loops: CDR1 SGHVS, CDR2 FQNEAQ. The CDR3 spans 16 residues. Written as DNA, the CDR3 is TGTGCCAGCAGCAGGGCCCGGGACAGGTCGTCCTACGAGCAGTACTTC. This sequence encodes CASSRARDRSSYEQYF.

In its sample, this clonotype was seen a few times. The CDR3 loop is CASSSPGLASGELFF. CDR3 in DNA: TGTGCCAGCAGCTCGCCGGGACTAGCATCCGGGGAGCTGTTTTTT. The V call is TRBV7-2, the J call TRBJ2-2, with 9 bases aligning to TRBD2. Germline values: CDR1 SGHTA, CDR2 FQGNSA. V gave up 4 bases and J gave up 6 bases; unmatched junction bases: 6. This CDR3 is built from 15 residues.

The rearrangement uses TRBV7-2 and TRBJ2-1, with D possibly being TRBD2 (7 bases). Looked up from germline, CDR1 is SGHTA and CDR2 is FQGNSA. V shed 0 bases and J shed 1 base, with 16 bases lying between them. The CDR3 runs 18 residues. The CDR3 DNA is TGTGCCAGCAGCTTAGCGGGGGGGCTAGCGCAATCCTACAATGAGCAGTTCTTC. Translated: CASSLAGGLAQSYNEQFF.

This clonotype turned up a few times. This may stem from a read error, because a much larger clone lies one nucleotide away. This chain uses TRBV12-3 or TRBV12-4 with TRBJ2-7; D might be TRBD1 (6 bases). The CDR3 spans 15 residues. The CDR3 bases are TGTGCCAGCAGGTTAGGGTGGACAGTCACCTACGAGCAGTACTTC. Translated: CASRLGWTVTYEQYF.

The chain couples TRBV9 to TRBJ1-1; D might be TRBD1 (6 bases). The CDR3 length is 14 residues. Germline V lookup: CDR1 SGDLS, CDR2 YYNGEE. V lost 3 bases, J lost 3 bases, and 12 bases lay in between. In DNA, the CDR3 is TGTGCCAGCAGCGCTAAAGGGGGAGACACTGAAGCTTTCTTT. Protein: CASSAKGGDTEAFF.

CDR3 nucleotides: TGCGCCAGCAGCCATCGGTGGGAGACCCAGTACTTC. Translating gives CASSHRWETQYF. This sequence joins TRBV5-1 and TRBJ2-5, with no clear D. This CDR3 has 12 residues. Germline CDR1 is SGHRS and CDR2 is YFSETQ. With 4 bases removed from V and 5 bases from J, the gap between germline ends came to 9 bases.

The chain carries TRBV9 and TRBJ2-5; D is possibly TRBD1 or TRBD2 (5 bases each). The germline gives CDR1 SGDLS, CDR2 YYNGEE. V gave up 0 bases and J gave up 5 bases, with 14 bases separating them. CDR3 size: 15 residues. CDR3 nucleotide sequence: TGTGCCAGCAGCGTAGGGGACGTCGGACGGGAGACCCAGTACTTC. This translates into CASSVGDVGRETQYF.

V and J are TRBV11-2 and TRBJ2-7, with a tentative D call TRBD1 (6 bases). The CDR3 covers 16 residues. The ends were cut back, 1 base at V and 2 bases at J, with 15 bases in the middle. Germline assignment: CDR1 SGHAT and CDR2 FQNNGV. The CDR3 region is CASSLVWQQGTYEQYF. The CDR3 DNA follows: TGTGCCAGCAGCTTAGTCTGGCAGCAGGGGACCTACGAGCAGTACTTC.

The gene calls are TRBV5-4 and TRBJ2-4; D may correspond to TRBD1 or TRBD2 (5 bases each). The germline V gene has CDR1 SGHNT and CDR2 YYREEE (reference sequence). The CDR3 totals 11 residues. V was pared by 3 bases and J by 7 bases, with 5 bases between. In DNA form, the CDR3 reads TGTGCCAGCAGCTGGGGGAACATTCAGTACTTC. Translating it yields CASSWGNIQYF.

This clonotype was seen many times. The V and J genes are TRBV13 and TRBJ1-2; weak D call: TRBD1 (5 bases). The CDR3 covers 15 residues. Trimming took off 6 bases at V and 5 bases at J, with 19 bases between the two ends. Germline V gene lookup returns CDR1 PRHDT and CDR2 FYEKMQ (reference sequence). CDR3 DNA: TGTGCCAGCAGAATGAACAGCGACAGATTTTATGGCTACACCTTC. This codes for CASRMNSDRFYGYTF.

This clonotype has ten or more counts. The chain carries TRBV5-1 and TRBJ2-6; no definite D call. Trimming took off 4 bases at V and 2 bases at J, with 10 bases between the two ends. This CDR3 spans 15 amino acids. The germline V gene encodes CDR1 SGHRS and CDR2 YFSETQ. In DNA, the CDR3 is TGCGCCAGCAGCGCACCGAAGGCTGGGGCCAACGTCCTGACTTTC. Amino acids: CASSAPKAGANVLTF.

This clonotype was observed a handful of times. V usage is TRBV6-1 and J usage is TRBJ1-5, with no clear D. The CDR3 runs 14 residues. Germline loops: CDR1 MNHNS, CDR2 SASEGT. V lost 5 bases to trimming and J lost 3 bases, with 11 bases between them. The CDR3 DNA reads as TGTGCCAGCAGTCACAGCGAAGCCAATCAGCCCCAGCATTTT. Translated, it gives CASSHSEANQPQHF.